This T cell receptor (beta chain) was observed in a study of OX40 agonist ivuxolimab in advanced cancers. The timepoints at which blood was sampled were baseline, cycle 4 day 1, and cycle 7 day 1. Germline lookup yields CDR1 SGHAT and CDR2 FQNNGV. V lost 0 bases and J 9 bases, leaving 6 bases between the germline ends. CDR3 length: 12 amino acids. TCRdb keeps only in-frame clones here, not all; method: immunoSEQ multiplex PCR. The sample records fewer than 60,000 clones, 65% to 90% being singletons. Here the sequenced sample was CD4+ or CD8+ T cells sorted from blood, taken in a trial of the OX40 agonist ivuxolimab. The origin of this receptor is an adult with an advanced solid tumor such as melanoma, head and neck, liver or kidney cancer. This chain connects TRBV11-2 to TRBJ2-1; D is unclear. The CDR3 spells CASSLDLTEQFF. The CDR3 DNA reads as TGTGCCAGCAGCTTAGATCTAACTGAGCAGTTCTTC.